The entry below describes one TCR beta chain. Antigen specificity is unknown. CD45RO-negative, CCR7-positively selected cells formed the naive CD8 fraction, excluding terminally differentiated effector memory CD45RA+ cells. The study drew all its donors from Caucasian adults living in Nashville, Tennessee. This specimen comes from a study of shared clonotypes between healthy human individuals. On sorted subsets, replicate PCRs used about 180 ng DNA, or tens of thousands of T cell genomes. Sequencing was performed with immunoSEQ multiplex PCR; in TCRdb, only in-frame clones are kept and a portion is missing. The sample lists fewer than 850,000 clones, 96% occurring once. Study-wide points: Only blood was sampled, and tissue TCR repertoires likely differ from blood ones.

The sequence was collected from a man between 25 and 39 years old in good health. The sequencing sample was made of naive CD8+ T cells sorted from blood.

CDR3 DNA sequence: TGTGCCAGCAGCTTAGAAGCTTGGCAGGGAGCATGGGAGACCCAGTACTTC. Translated, it gives CASSLEAWQGAWETQYF. V is TRBV7-8 and J is TRBJ2-5, with D perhaps matching TRBD1 or TRBD2 (5 bases each). Between the trimmed V and J ends, which lost 1 base and 5 bases, there was a span of 20 bases. The CDR3 sequence is 17 residues long. Germline V gives CDR1 SGHVS, CDR2 FQNEAQ.